This T cell receptor (beta chain) was identified during a study of control samples from healthy donors and cancer patients. The CDR3 length is 14 residues. Per the germline V gene, CDR1 is SGHTA and CDR2 is FQGTGA. V lost 3 bases to trimming and J lost 3 bases; unmatched junction nucleotides: 2. The data were produced by immunoSEQ multiplex PCR, yet TCRdb's version contains in-frame clones alone and is incomplete. The repertoire has tens of thousands of clones, around 85% of them found once; the top ten carry about 6.7%. This chain links TRBV7-3 with TRBJ1-1; 9 nucleotides align to TRBD1. The sample taken for sequencing was PBMCs. The sequence came from a woman aged 60 to 75 with head and neck cancer. CDR3 nucleotide sequence: TGTGCCAGCAGCTTGGGACAGGGTGACACTGAAGCTTTCTTT. The encoded protein is CASSLGQGDTEAFF.